This T cell receptor (beta chain) was found in a study of T-cell memory formation after mild COVID-19. One entry per CDR3 protein, called by TCRdb with MiXCR from the 5' RACE reads. Here the sample spans roughly 510,000 distinct CDR3 sequences, approximately 15% being singletons. Looked up from germline, CDR1 is SGHVS and CDR2 is FQNEAQ. This CDR3 has 18 amino acids. With 1 base clipped from V and 1 base from J, the junction kept 8 bases outside the gene matches. Sample: PBMCs or a T cell subset sorted from them (not recorded which). This receptor was taken from an adult woman who had mild COVID-19 (a few samples of this study predate the infection). Cell type and time point are not known. V and J are TRBV7-8 and TRBJ1-5; TRBD1 agrees at 9 bases. CDR3 bases: TGTGCCAGCAGCTTAGTAGGCACAGGGGGCTGGAGCAATCAGCCCCAGCATTTT. The encoded protein is CASSLVGTGGWSNQPQHF.